These 20 T cell receptor beta chains were all obtained from the same sample, sequenced in a study of a mutant IDH1 vaccine in newly diagnosed glioma. Noted time point: week 23, last vaccination. Doses comprised 300 ug of mutant IDH1 20-mer peptide each, plus topical imiquimod. Only in-frame clones appear in the TCRdb table, and some are missing; sequencing was by immunoSEQ multiplex PCR. There are 45,000 to 65,000 clones in the sample; about 81% occur only once, and approximately 8.2% lies in the top ten. These receptors have no identified antigens. The sequenced sample was PBMCs, obtained from a glioma patient whose treatment included an IDH1 peptide vaccine. These receptors all stem from a woman aged 40 to 49 with glioma. Some clones in this sample may be carry-over from other donors' samples.

The chain uses TRBV5-4 and TRBJ2-7; D might be TRBD1 or TRBD2, each matching 7 bases. The germline V and J ends were trimmed by 0 bases and 4 bases, with 14 bases remaining between them. The length of the CDR3 is 15 residues. From germline, CDR1 is SGHNT and CDR2 YYREEE (reference sequence). CDR3 sequence (DNA): TGTGCCAGCAGCTTGGCAGGGGGGGTGGTTTACGAGCAGTACTTC. Residues: CASSLAGGVVYEQYF.

This clone appeared once. The junction differs from germline at one of its ends, possibly a read error. V is TRBV7-7 and J is TRBJ2-5, with D unclear. CDR1 is SSHAT, CDR2 FNYEAQ, per germline (reference sequence). The CDR3 has 14 amino acids. CDR3 amino acids: CASSLDSVGETQYF. The CDR3 DNA reads as TGTGCTAGCAGCTTAGACTCGGTAGGGGAGACCCAGTACTTC.

The chain joins TRBV10-3 to TRBJ1-2; D gene unclear. V was clipped by 3 bases and J by 6 bases, with 5 bases between them. The germline gives CDR1 ENHRY, CDR2 SYGVKD. CDR3 size: 11 residues. Written as DNA, the CDR3 is TGTGCCATCAGTGAAATCGATGGCTACACCTTC. This encodes CAISEIDGYTF.

The V and J genes are TRBV9 and TRBJ2-2; 8 bases align to TRBD1. Germline CDR1 is SGDLS and CDR2 is YYNGEE. CDR3 length: 16 residues. The V and J ends lost 4 bases and 1 base, in that order; junction bases with no gene match: 6. The CDR3 loop is CASSPGGTGNTGELFF. The CDR3 DNA is TGTGCCAGCAGCCCAGGTGGGACAGGGAACACCGGGGAGCTGTTTTTT.

CDR3 bases: TGTGCCAGCAGCTCCACGGAACTCACTTATGCAGCTTTCTTT. This translates into CASSSTELTYAAFF. The V call is TRBV13, the J call TRBJ1-1; D uncertain. The CDR3 is 14 amino acids. CDR1 is PRHDT, CDR2 FYEKMQ, per germline (reference sequence). The V and J ends lost 4 bases and 10 bases respectively, with 19 bases between them. The full variable domain, with the rest looked up from reference TRBV13 and TRBJ1-1, is AAGVIQSPRHLIKEKRETATLKCYPIPRHDTVYWYQQGPGQDPQFLISFYEKMQSDKGSIPDRFSAQQFSDYHSELNMSSLELGDSALYFCASSSTELTYAAFFGQGTRLTVV.

This clone occurred once. The chain recombines TRBV9 with TRBJ2-7, with TRBD2 matching over 10 bases. Germline CDR1 is SGDLS and CDR2 is YYNGEE. The CDR3 consists of 16 residues. The V and J ends lost 4 bases and 5 bases, in that order; junction bases with no gene match: 12. The CDR3 sequence is CASSQGGGLARHEQYF. The CDR3 DNA is TGTGCCAGCAGCCAAGGGGGGGGACTAGCGAGACACGAGCAGTACTTC.

The chain uses TRBV7-3 and TRBJ2-2; D is uncertain. Germline assignment: CDR1 SGHTA and CDR2 FQGTGA. V was clipped by 5 bases and J by 6 bases, with 7 bases between them. The CDR3 is made up of 12 amino acids. The CDR3: CASSREAGELFF. CDR3 nucleotides: TGTGCCAGCAGCCGAGAGGCCGGGGAGCTGTTTTTT.

A single count supports this clone. The chain joins TRBV10-1 to TRBJ2-7, with D maybe TRBD2 (7 bases). CDR1 is WNHNN, CDR2 SYGVQD, per germline (reference sequence). The ends were cut back, 3 bases at V and 0 bases at J, with 12 bases in the middle. The CDR3 is made up of 15 amino acids. Here the CDR3 reads CASSDRGAPSYEQYF. The CDR3 DNA sequence: TGCGCCAGCAGTGATCGGGGGGCACCCTCCTACGAGCAGTACTTC.

V and J are TRBV14 and TRBJ2-6; no clear D gene. Germline loops: CDR1 SGHDN, CDR2 FVKESK. This CDR3 spans 15 amino acids. V lost 0 bases, J lost 4 bases, and 7 bases lay in between. The CDR3 here is CASSQDRWGANVLTF. CDR3 nucleotides: TGTGCCAGCAGCCAAGACCGGTGGGGGGCCAACGTCCTGACTTTC. The variable domain in full, with the rest retrieved from reference TRBV14 and TRBJ2-6, is EAGVTQFPSHSVIEKGQTVTLRCDPISGHDNLYWYRRVMGKEIKFLLHFVKESKQDESGMPNNRFLAERTGGTYSTLKVQPAELEDSGVYFCASSQDRWGANVLTFGAGSRLTVL.

The chain links TRBV5-6 to TRBJ1-5; tentatively, D is TRBD1 (6 bases). CDR1 is SGHDT and CDR2 is YYEEEE in the germline V gene. The CDR3 covers 14 residues. V gave up 3 bases and J gave up 1 base, with 8 bases separating them. The CDR3 region is CASSSRGSNQPQHF. CDR3 DNA: TGTGCCAGCAGCTCAAGGGGGAGCAATCAGCCCCAGCATTTT.

The gene calls are TRBV9 and TRBJ2-1; unclear D gene. The CDR3 is made up of 13 amino acids. Deletions cut 4 bases from V and 10 bases from J, with 15 bases between. Germline values: CDR1 SGDLS, CDR2 YYNGEE. The CDR3 region is CASSPFAQGEQFF. CDR3 nucleotide sequence: TGTGCCAGCAGCCCTTTTGCCCAAGGGGAGCAGTTCTTC. The full variable domain, its missing parts supplied by reference TRBV9 and TRBJ2-1, is DSGVTQTPKHLITATGQRVTLRCSPRSGDLSVYWYQQSLDQGLQFLIQYYNGEERAKGNILERFSAQQFPDLHSELNLSSLELGDSALYFCASSPFAQGEQFFGPGTRLTVL.

This rearrangement joins TRBV6-5 to TRBJ1-5, with TRBD1 as a possible D gene (6 bases). Germline assignment: CDR1 MNHEY and CDR2 SVGAGI. This CDR3 is 14 amino acids long. Trimming removed 2 bases from V and 6 bases from J, with 11 bases in between. The DNA for the CDR3 is TGTGCCAGCAGTTACGCCAGGGGAAGTCAGCCCCAGCATTTT. It encodes CASSYARGSQPQHF.

V gene TRBV13 combines with J gene TRBJ2-7, with TRBD2 matching over 9 bases. The CDR3 length is 14 residues. CDR1 PRHDT and CDR2 FYEKMQ come from the germline V gene (reference sequence). The V segment lost 7 bases and the J segment 2 bases; nucleotides outside the gene matches: 6. The CDR3 region is CASIQRGVAYEQYF. The CDR3 DNA is TGTGCCAGCATCCAGCGGGGGGTGGCCTACGAGCAGTACTTC.

The chain carries TRBV6-1 and TRBJ2-1; a weak D match, TRBD1 (6 bases). The CDR3 loop spans 14 amino acids. CDR1 is MNHNS and CDR2 is SASEGT in the germline V gene. V lost 4 bases, J lost 13 bases, and 20 bases lay in between. Here the CDR3 DNA reads TGTGCCAGCAGTGCGGGACATCCTCTTGGGGGACAGTTCTTC. This translates into CASSAGHPLGGQFF.

This clone was observed a single time. The chain has TRBV2 and TRBJ2-4; 9 nucleotides agree with TRBD1. V trimming: 3 bases; J trimming: 0 bases; junction bases outside the gene matches: 3. The CDR3 covers 16 residues. Looked up from germline, CDR1 is SNHLY and CDR2 is FYNNEI. This CDR3 is CASSDRTGAAKNIQYF. The CDR3 nucleotides read TGTGCCAGCAGTGACCGGACAGGGGCAGCCAAAAACATTCAGTACTTC.

The chain recombines TRBV5-6 with TRBJ2-5; no firm D call. The germline V and J ends were trimmed by 1 base and 7 bases, with 14 bases remaining between them. The length of the CDR3 is 14 residues. Germline CDR1 reads SGHDT; CDR2 reads YYEEEE. Written as DNA, the CDR3 is TGTGCCAGCAGCTTGACGAGTAACGCGGTGACCCAGTACTTC. It codes for CASSLTSNAVTQYF.

V and J are TRBV6-5 and TRBJ1-6; tentative D call: TRBD1 (6 bases). V was shortened by 1 base and J by 10 bases, with 11 bases between the two germline ends. The CDR3 is made up of 14 amino acids. Germline CDR1 and CDR2: MNHEY and SVGAGI. CDR3 nucleotides: TGTGCCAGCAGTTACTTCCAGCAGGGGTCACCCCTCCACTTT. Translated, it gives CASSYFQQGSPLHF.

V gene TRBV5-1 combines with J gene TRBJ2-5; unclear D gene. This CDR3 is built from 13 residues. Trimming removed 0 bases at V and 9 bases at J, with 12 bases between. Germline V CDR1 and CDR2: SGHRS, YFSETQ. CDR3 sequence: CASSLEGSPPQYF. CDR3 DNA: TGCGCCAGCAGCTTGGAGGGATCCCCCCCCCAGTACTTC.

V gene TRBV7-9 combines with J gene TRBJ2-1, with D perhaps assigned TRBD1 or TRBD2 (6 bases each). Germline loops: CDR1 SEHNR, CDR2 FQNEAQ (reference sequence). The CDR3 sequence is 15 residues long. V was clipped by 5 bases and J by 2 bases, with 13 bases between them. This CDR3 reads CASSPGAGTYNEQFF. As DNA, the CDR3 is TGTGCCAGCAGCCCGGGGGCAGGGACCTACAATGAGCAGTTCTTC.

The chain recombines TRBV5-6 with TRBJ2-7, with 9 bases fitting TRBD1. CDR1 and CDR2 from the germline V gene are SGHDT and YYEEEE. The CDR3 has 17 amino acids. J was trimmed by 0 bases and V by 4 bases; bases with no gene match: 11. The DNA of the CDR3 is TGTGCCAGCAGCCTACACCCGACAGGGGGGAGCTCCTACGAGCAGTACTTC. This gives the protein CASSLHPTGGSSYEQYF. Full variable domain (remainder filled in from reference TRBV5-6 and TRBJ2-7): DAGVTQSPTHLIKTRGQQVTLRCSPKSGHDTVSWYQQALGQGPQFIFQYYEEEERQRGNFPDRFSGHQFPNYSSELNVNALLLGDSALYLCASSLHPTGGSSYEQYFGPGTRLTVT.